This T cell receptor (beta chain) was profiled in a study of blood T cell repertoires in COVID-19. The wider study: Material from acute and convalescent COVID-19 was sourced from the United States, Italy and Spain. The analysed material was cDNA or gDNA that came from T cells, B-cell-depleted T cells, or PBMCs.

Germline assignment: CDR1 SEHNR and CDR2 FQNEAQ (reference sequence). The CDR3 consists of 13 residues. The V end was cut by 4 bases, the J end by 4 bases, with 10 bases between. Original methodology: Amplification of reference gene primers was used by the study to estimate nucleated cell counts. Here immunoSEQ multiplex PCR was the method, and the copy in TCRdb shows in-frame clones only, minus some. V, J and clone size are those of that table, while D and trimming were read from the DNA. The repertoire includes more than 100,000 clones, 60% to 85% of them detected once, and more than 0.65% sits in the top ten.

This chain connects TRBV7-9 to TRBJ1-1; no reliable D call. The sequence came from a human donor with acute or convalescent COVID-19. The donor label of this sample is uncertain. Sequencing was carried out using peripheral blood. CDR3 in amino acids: CASSSERGTEAFF. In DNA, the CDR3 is TGTGCCAGCAGCTCAGAGAGAGGCACTGAAGCTTTCTTT. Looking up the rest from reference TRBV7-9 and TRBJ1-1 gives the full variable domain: DTGVSQNPRHKITKRGQNVTFRCDPISEHNRLYWYRQTLGQGPEFLTYFQNEAQLEKSRLLSDRFSAERPKGSFSTLEIQRTEQGDSAMYLCASSSERGTEAFFGQGTRLTVV.